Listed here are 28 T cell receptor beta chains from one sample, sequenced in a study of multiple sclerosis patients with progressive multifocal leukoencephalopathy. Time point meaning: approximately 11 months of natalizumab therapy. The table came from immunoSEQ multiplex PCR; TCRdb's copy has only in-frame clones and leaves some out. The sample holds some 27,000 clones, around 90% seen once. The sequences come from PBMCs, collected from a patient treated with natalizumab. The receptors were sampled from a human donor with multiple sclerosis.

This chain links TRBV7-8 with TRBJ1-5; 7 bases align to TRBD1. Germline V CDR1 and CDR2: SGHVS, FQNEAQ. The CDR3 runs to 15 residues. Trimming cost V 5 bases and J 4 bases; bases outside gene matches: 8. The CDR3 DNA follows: TGTGCCAGCAGCCCCGACAGGGTTTTTAATCAGCCCCAGCATTTT. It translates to CASSPDRVFNQPQHF.

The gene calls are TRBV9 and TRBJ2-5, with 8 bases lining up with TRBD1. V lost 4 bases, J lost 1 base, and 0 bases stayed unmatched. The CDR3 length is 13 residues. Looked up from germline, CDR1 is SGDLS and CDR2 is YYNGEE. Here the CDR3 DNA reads TGTGCCAGCAGCCAGGGGGCCCAAGAGACCCAGTACTTC. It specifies CASSQGAQETQYF.

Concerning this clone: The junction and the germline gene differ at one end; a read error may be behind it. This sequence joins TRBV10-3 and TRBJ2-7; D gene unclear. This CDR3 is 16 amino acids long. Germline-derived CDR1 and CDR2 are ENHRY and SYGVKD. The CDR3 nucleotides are TGTGCCATCAGTGAGTACTCACTGGCTTCTTCCTACAAGCAGTACTTC. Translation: CAISEYSLASSYKQYF.

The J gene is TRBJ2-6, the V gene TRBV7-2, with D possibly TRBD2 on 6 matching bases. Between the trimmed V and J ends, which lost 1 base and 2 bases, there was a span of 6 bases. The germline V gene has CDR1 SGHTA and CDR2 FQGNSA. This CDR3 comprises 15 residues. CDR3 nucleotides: TGTGCCAGCAGCTTAGGGGGGGCTGGGGCCAACGTCCTGACTTTC. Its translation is CASSLGGAGANVLTF.

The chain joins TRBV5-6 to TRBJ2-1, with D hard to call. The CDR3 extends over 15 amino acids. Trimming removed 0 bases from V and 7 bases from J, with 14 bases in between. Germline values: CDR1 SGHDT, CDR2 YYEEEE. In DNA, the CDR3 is TGTGCCAGCAGCTTGGAAGGGTTTAGGTCGAATGAGCAGTTCTTC. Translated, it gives CASSLEGFRSNEQFF.

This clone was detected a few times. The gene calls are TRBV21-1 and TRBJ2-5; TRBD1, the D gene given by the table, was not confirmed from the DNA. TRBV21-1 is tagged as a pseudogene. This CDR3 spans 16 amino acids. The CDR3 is CASSLPPTGGKETQYF. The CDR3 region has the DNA TGTGCCAGCAGCCTCCCGCCTACAGGGGGCAAAGAGACCCAGTACTTC.

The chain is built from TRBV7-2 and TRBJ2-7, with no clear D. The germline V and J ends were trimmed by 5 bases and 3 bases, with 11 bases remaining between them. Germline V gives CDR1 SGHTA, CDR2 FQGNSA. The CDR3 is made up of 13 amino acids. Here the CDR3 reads CASSTRRGYEQYF. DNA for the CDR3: TGTGCCAGCAGCACAAGGAGAGGCTACGAGCAGTACTTC.

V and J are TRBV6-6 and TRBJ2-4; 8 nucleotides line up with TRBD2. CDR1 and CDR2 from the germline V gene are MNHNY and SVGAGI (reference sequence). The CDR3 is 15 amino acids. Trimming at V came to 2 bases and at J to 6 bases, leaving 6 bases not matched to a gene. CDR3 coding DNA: TGTGCCAGCAGTTACCCGGCGGGGGGCAGAAACATTCAGTACTTC. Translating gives CASSYPAGGRNIQYF.

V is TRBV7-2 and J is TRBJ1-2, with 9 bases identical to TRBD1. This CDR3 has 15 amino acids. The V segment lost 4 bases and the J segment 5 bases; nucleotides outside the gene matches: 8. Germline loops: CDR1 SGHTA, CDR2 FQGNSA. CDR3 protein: CASSSSRTGEYGYTF. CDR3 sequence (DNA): TGTGCCAGCAGCTCCTCCAGGACAGGGGAATATGGCTACACCTTC.

CDR3 sequence: CASSLAQLKEQFF. The CDR3 DNA reads as TGTGCCAGCAGCTTAGCACAGTTGAAAGAGCAGTTCTTC. This rearrangement joins TRBV11-2 to TRBJ2-1; D uncertain. V was trimmed by 1 base and J by 10 bases, leaving 11 bases between them. This CDR3 comprises 13 residues. Germline V gives CDR1 SGHAT, CDR2 FQNNGV.

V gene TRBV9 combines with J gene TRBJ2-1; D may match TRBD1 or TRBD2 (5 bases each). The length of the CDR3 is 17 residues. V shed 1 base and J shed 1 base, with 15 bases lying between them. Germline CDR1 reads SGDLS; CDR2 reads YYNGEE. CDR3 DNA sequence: TGTGCCAGCAGCGTATTGGGGGATCGGAGGTCCTACAATGAGCAGTTCTTC. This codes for CASSVLGDRRSYNEQFF.

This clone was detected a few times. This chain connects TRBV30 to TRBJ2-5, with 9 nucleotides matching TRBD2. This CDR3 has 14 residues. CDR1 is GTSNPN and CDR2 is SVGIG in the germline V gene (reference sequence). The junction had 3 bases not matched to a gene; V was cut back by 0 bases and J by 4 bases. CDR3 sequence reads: CAWSVGAGGETQYF. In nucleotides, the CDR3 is TGTGCCTGGAGTGTAGGAGCGGGAGGAGAGACCCAGTACTTC.

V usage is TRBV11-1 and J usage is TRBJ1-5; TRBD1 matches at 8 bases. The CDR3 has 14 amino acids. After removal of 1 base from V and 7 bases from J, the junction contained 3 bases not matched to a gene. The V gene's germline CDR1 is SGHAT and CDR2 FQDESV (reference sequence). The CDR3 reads CASSLGQGSQPQHF. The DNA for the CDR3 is TGTGCCAGCAGCTTAGGACAGGGGAGCCAGCCCCAGCATTTT.

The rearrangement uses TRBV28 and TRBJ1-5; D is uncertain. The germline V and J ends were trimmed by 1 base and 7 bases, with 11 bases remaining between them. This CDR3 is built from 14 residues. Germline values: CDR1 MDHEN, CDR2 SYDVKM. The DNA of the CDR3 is TGTGCCAGCAGTTTATTAACCGGCGGCCAGCCCCAGCATTTT. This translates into CASSLLTGGQPQHF.

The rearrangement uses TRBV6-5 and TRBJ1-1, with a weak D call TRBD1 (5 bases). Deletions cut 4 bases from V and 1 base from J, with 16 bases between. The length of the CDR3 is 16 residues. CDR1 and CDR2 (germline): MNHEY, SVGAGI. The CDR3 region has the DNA TGTGCCAGCAGTTTGCCCCCGGGACCCTGGAACACTGAAGCTTTCTTT. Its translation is CASSLPPGPWNTEAFF.

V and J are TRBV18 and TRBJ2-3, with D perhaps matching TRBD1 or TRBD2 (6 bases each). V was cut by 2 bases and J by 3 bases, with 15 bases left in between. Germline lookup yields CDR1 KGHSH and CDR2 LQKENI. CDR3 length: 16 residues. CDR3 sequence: CASSPLEGGKTDTQYF. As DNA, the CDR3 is TGTGCCAGCTCACCATTGGAGGGGGGCAAGACAGATACGCAGTATTTT. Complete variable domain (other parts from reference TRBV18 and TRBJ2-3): NAGVMQNPRHLVRRRGQEARLRCSPMKGHSHVYWYRQLPEEGLKFMVYLQKENIIDESGMPKERFSAEFPKEGPSILRIQQVVRGDSAAYFCASSPLEGGKTDTQYFGPGTRLTVL.

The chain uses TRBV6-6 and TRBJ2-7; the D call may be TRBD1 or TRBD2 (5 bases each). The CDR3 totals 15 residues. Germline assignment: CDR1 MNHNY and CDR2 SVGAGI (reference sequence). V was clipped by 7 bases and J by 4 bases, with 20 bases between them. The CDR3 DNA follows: TGTGCCAGCAATACTGAGGGACCCCTCGGGTACGAGCAGTACTTC. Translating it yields CASNTEGPLGYEQYF.

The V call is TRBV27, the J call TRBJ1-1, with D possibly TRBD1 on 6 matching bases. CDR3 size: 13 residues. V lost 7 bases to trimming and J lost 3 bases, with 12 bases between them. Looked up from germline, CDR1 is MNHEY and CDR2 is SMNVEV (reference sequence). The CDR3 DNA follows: TGTGCCAGCACAACAGCAGGGGACACTGAAGCTTTCTTT. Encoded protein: CASTTAGDTEAFF.

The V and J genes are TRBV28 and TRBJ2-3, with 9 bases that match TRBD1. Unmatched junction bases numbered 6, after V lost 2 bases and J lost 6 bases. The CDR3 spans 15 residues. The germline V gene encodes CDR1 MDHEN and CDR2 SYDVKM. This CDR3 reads CASSLDRGWVDTQYF. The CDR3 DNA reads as TGTGCCAGCAGTTTAGACAGGGGGTGGGTGGATACGCAGTATTTT.

DNA of the CDR3: TGTGCCAGCAGGGTGAACTGGGCCACAGATACGCAGTATTTT. Translated, it gives CASRVNWATDTQYF. The chain has TRBV5-4 and TRBJ2-3; no clear D. The CDR3 contains 14 residues. Germline lookup yields CDR1 SGHNT and CDR2 YYREEE (reference sequence). Deletions cut 5 bases from V and 2 bases from J, with 12 bases between. The full variable domain, with the rest looked up from reference TRBV5-4 and TRBJ2-3, is ETGVTQSPTHLIKTRGQQVTLRCSSQSGHNTVSWYQQALGQGPQFIFQYYREEENGRGNFPPRFSGLQFPNYSSELNVNALELDDSALYLCASRVNWATDTQYFGPGTRLTVL.

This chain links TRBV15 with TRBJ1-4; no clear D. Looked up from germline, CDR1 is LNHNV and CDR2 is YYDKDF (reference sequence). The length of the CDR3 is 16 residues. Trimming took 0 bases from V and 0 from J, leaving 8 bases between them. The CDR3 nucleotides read TGTGCCACCAGCAGAGATAGGGCCGCAACTAATGAAAAACTGTTTTTT. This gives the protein CATSRDRAATNEKLFF.

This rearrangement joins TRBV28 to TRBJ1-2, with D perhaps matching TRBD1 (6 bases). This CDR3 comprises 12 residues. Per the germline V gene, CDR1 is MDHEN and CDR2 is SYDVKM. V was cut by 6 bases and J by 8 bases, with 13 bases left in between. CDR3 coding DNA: TGTGCCAGCAGGACACAGGGTGAAGGCTACACCTTC. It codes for CASRTQGEGYTF.

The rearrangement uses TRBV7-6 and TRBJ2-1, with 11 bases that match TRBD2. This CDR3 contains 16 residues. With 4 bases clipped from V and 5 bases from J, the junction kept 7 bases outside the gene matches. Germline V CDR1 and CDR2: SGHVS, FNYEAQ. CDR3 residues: CASSSLAGGFNNEQFF. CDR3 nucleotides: TGTGCCAGCAGCTCCCTAGCGGGGGGCTTTAACAATGAGCAGTTCTTC.

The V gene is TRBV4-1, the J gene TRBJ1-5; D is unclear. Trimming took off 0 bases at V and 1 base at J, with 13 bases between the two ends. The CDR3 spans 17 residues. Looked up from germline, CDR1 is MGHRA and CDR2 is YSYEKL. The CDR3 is CASSQDWARASNQPQHF. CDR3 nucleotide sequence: TGCGCCAGCAGCCAAGATTGGGCAAGGGCAAGCAATCAGCCCCAGCATTTT.

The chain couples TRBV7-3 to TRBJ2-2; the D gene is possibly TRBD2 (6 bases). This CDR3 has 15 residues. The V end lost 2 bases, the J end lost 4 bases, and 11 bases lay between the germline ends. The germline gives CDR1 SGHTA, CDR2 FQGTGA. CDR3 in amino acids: CASSLSGTRTGELFF. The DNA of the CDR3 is TGTGCCAGCAGCTTATCTGGGACTCGCACCGGGGAGCTGTTTTTT.

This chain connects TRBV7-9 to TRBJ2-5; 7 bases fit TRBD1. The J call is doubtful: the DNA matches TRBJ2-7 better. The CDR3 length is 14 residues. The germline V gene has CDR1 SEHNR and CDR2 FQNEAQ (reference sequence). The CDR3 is CASSFRGGAYEQYF. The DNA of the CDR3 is TGTGCCAGCAGCTTTAGAGGGGGCGCCTACGAGCAGTACTTC.

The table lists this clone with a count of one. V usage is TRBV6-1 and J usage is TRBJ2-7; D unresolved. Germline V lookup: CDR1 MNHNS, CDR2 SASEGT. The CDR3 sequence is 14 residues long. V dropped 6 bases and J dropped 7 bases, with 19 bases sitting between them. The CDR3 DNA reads TGTGCCAGCAGCAATCCGGGCCCCTTGGATGAGCAGTACTTC. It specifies CASSNPGPLDEQYF.

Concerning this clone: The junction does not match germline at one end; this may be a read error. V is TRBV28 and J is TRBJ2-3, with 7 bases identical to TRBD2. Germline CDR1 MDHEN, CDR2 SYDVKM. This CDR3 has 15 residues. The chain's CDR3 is CASSFSRGVVDTQYF. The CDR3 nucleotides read TGTGCCAGTAGTTTTTCTCGGGGGGTGGTAGATACGCAGTATTTT.